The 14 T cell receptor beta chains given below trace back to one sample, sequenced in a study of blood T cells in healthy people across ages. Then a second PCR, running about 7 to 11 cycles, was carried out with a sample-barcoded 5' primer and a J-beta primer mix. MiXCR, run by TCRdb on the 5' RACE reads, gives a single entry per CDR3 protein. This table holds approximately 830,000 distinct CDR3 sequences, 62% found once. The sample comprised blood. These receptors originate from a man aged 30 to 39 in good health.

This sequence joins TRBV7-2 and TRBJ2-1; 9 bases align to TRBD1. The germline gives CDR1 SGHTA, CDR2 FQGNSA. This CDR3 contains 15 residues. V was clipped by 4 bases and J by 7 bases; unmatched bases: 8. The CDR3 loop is CASSSWTGEANEQFF. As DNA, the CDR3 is TGTGCCAGCAGCTCCTGGACAGGGGAAGCTAATGAGCAGTTCTTC.

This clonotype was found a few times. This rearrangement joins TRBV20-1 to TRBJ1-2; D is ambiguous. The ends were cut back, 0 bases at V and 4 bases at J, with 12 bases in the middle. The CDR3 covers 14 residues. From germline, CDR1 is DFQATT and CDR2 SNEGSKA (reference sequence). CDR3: CSARDSGRIYGYTF. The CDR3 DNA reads TGCAGTGCTAGAGATTCCGGACGGATCTATGGCTACACCTTC.

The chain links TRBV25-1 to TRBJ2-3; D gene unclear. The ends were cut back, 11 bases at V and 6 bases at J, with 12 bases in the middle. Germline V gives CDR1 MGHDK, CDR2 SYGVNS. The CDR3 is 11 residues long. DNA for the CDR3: TGTGCCGTGGTCATCGGCGATACGCAGTATTTT. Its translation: CAVVIGDTQYF.

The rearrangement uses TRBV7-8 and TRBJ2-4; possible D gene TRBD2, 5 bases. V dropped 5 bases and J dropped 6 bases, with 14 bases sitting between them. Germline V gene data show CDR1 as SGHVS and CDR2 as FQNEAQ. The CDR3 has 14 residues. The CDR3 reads CASSVEGARNIQYF. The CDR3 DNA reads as TGTGCCAGCAGCGTAGAGGGAGCGAGAAACATTCAGTACTTC. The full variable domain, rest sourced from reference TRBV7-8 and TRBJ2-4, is GAGVSQSPRYKVAKRGQDVALRCDPISGHVSLFWYQQALGQGPEFLTYFQNEAQLDKSGLPSDRFFAERPEGSVSTLKIQRTQQEDSAVYLCASSVEGARNIQYFGAGTRLSVL.

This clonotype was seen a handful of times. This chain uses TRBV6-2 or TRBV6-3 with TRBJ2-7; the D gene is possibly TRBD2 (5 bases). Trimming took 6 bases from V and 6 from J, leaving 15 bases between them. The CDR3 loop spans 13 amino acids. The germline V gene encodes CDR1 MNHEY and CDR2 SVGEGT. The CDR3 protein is CASSSRLILEQYF. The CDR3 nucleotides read TGTGCCAGCAGCAGCAGACTAATCCTCGAGCAGTACTTC.

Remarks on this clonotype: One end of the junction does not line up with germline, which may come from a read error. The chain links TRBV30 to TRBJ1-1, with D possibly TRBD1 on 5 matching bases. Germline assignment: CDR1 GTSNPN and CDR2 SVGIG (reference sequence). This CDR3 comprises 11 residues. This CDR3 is CAGSRRGEAFF. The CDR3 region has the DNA TGTGCCGGGAGCCGTAGGGGTGAAGCTTTCTTT.

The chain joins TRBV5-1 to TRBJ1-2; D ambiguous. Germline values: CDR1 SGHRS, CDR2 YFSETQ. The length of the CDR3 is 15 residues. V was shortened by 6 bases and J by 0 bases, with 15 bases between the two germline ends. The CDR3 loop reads CASTLDTNSNYGYTF. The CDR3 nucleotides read TGCGCCAGCACCTTAGACACAAATTCTAACTATGGCTACACCTTC.

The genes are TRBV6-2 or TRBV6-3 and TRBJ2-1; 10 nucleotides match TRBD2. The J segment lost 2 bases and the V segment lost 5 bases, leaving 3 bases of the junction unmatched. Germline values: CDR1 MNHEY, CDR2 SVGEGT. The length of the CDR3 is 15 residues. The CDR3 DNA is TGTGCCAGCAGTACTAGCGGGGAGGCCTACAATGAGCAGTTCTTC. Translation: CASSTSGEAYNEQFF.

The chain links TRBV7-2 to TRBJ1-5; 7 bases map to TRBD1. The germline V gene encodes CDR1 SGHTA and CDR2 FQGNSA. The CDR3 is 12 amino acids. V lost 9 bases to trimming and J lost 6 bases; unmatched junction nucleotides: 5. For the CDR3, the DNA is TGTGCCAGTGCACAGGGGAGTCAGCCCCAGCATTTT. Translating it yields CASAQGSQPQHF.

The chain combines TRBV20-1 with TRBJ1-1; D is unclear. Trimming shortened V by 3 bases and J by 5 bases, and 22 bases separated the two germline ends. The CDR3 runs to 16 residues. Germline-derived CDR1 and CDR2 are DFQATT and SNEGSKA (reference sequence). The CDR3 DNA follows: TGCAGTGCTAGGTCGCGGTTGGCGACGGTAGGGACTGAAGCTTTCTTT. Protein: CSARSRLATVGTEAFF.

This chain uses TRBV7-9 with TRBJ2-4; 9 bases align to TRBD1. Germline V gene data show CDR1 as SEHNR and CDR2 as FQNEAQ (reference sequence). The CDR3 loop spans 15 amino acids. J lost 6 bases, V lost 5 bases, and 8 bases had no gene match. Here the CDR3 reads CASSVGQGGRNIQYF. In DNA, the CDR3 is TGTGCCAGCAGCGTGGGACAGGGAGGTAGAAACATTCAGTACTTC.

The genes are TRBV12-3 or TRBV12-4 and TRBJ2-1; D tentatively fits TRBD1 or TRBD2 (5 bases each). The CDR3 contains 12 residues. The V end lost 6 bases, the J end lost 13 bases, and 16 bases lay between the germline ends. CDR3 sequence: CASSYPSGTQFF. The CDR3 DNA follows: TGTGCCAGCAGCTATCCCTCGGGGACCCAGTTCTTC.

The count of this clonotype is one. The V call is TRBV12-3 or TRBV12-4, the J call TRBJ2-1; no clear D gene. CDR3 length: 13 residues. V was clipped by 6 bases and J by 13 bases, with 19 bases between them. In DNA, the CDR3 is TGTGCCAGCAGGCAGCCCCCTACGGAGACCCAGTTCTTC. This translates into CASRQPPTETQFF.

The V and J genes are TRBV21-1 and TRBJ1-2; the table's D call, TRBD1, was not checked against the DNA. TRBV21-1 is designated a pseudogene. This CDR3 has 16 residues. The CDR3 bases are TGTGCCAGCAGCACCTCGACCGGGACAAGATTTCTCCCCTACACCTTC. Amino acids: CASSTSTGTRFLPYTF.